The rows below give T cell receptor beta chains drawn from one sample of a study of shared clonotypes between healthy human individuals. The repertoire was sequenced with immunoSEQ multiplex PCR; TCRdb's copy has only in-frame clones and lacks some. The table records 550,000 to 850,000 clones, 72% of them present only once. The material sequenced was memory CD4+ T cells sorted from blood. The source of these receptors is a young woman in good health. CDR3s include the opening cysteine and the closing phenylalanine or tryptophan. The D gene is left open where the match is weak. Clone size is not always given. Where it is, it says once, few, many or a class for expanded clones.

CDR3: CASSMVTGYTGELFF
DNA: TGTGCCAGTAGTATGGTGACAGGGTACACCGGGGAGCTGTTTTTT
J: TRBJ2-2
V: TRBV19
D: TRBD1
length: 15
size: once

CDR3: CATSRRGNQPQHF
DNA: TGTGCCACCAGCAGAAGGGGAAATCAGCCCCAGCATTTT
J: TRBJ1-5
V: TRBV15
D: .
length: 13
size: .

CDR3: CASSERTGSSSYEQYF
DNA: TGTGCCAGTAGTGAACGGACAGGATCGAGCTCCTACGAGCAGTACTTC
J: TRBJ2-7
V: TRBV19
D: TRBD1
length: 16
size: .

CDR3: CASRGRYEQYF
DNA: TGTGCCAGCAGGGGTCGGTACGAGCAGTACTTC
J: TRBJ2-7
V: TRBV6-5
D: .
length: 11
size: .

CDR3: CASSLSSYEQYF
DNA: TGTGCCAGCTCACTGAGCTCCTACGAGCAGTACTTC
J: TRBJ2-7
V: TRBV18
D: .
length: 12
size: .

CDR3: CASSLAGGLSGELFF
DNA: TGTGCCAGCAGCCTAGCGGGAGGGCTTAGCGGGGAGCTGTTTTTT
J: TRBJ2-2
V: TRBV7-3
D: TRBD2
length: 15
size: few

CDR3: CAWSVPRARHTIYF
DNA: TGTGCCTGGAGTGTACCGCGAGCAAGGCACACCATATATTTT
J: TRBJ1-3
V: TRBV30
D: .
length: 14
size: few

CDR3: CASSQDFQGPLNEQFF
DNA: TGTGCCAGCAGCCAAGATTTTCAGGGACCTTTGAATGAGCAGTTCTTC
J: TRBJ2-1
V: TRBV4-2
D: .
length: 16
size: .

CDR3: CASSRWEKLFF
DNA: TGTGCCAGCAGTCGTTGGGAAAAACTGTTTTTT
J: TRBJ1-4
V: TRBV28
D: .
length: 11
size: .

CDR3: CSALWQETQYF
DNA: TGCAGTGCCCTCTGGCAAGAGACCCAGTACTTC
J: TRBJ2-5
V: TRBV20-1
D: .
length: 11
size: few

CDR3: CASSVSGTGTSYEQYF
DNA: TGTGCCAGCAGTGTCTCCGGGACAGGTACCTCCTACGAGCAGTACTTC
J: TRBJ2-7
V: TRBV27
D: TRBD1
length: 16
size: .

CDR3: CASSFMTGRRTEAFF
DNA: TGTGCCAGCAGTTTTATGACAGGGCGGCGGACTGAAGCTTTCTTT
J: TRBJ1-1
V: TRBV6-5
D: TRBD1
length: 15
size: .

CDR3: CASSQTMVATSGKRYEQYF
DNA: TGTGCCAGCAGCCAAACTATGGTGGCAACTAGCGGGAAGAGATACGAGCAGTACTTC
J: TRBJ2-7
V: TRBV4-2
D: TRBD2
length: 19
size: .

CDR3: CASRQGVDTGELFF
DNA: TGTGCCAGCAGACAGGGGGTGGACACCGGGGAGCTGTTTTTT
J: TRBJ2-2
V: TRBV25-1
D: TRBD1
length: 14
size: many

CDR3: CSVAPLTPTVYGYTF
DNA: TGCAGCGTTGCCCCACTGACCCCAACAGTATATGGCTACACCTTC
J: TRBJ1-2
V: TRBV29-1
D: .
length: 15
size: .

CDR3: CASSMVSGANVLTF
DNA: TGTGCCAGTAGTATGGTCTCTGGGGCCAACGTCCTGACTTTC
J: TRBJ2-6
V: TRBV19
D: .
length: 14
size: few

CDR3: CASSFGGGGSAKNIQYF
DNA: TGTGCCAGCAGCTTCGGAGGAGGCGGGTCGGCCAAAAACATTCAGTACTTC
J: TRBJ2-4
V: TRBV7-2
D: .
length: 17
size: .

CDR3: CASSPRTDYEQYF
DNA: TGTGCCAGCAGCCCCCGGACTGACTACGAGCAGTACTTC
J: TRBJ2-7
V: TRBV7-2
D: .
length: 13
size: .

CDR3: CASSRIEEETQYF
DNA: TGTGCCAGCTCACGGATAGAGGAGGAGACCCAGTACTTC
J: TRBJ2-5
V: TRBV18
D: .
length: 13
size: few

CDR3: CASRRGGAGAGELFF
DNA: TGTGCCAGCAGGCGAGGGGGAGCGGGAGCCGGGGAGCTGTTTTTT
J: TRBJ2-2
V: TRBV5-6
D: TRBD2
length: 15
size: .

CDR3: CASSRDTSSYEQYF
DNA: TGCGCCAGCAGCCGAGACACGAGCTCCTACGAGCAGTACTTC
J: TRBJ2-7
V: TRBV5-1
D: .
length: 14
size: .

CDR3: CASSLSAGGPYEQYF
DNA: TGTGCCAGCAGTTTATCAGCGGGAGGGCCCTACGAGCAGTACTTC
J: TRBJ2-7
V: TRBV27
D: TRBD2
length: 15
size: .

CDR3: CASSLTTGRETQYF
DNA: TGTGCCAGCAGTTTAACGACAGGGCGGGAGACCCAGTACTTC
J: TRBJ2-5
V: TRBV28
D: TRBD1
length: 14
size: .

CDR3: CAISGGVGNYGYTF
DNA: TGTGCCATCAGTGGGGGAGTAGGGAACTATGGCTACACCTTC
J: TRBJ1-2
V: TRBV10-3
D: .
length: 14
size: few

CDR3: CASSQGLAVSSYEQYF
DNA: TGCGCCAGCAGCCAAGGACTAGCGGTTTCATCCTACGAGCAGTACTTC
J: TRBJ2-7
V: TRBV7-9
D: TRBD2
length: 16
size: .

CDR3: CASSQDGTANYGYTF
DNA: TGTGCCAGCAGCCAAGACGGGACAGCTAACTATGGCTACACCTTC
J: TRBJ1-2
V: TRBV7-3
D: TRBD1
length: 15
size: .

CDR3: CACIGGPSGASEQYF
DNA: TGTGCCTGTATAGGGGGTCCTAGCGGGGCCTCCGAGCAGTACTTC
J: TRBJ2-7
V: TRBV30
D: TRBD2
length: 15
size: .

CDR3: CASRGPLAGVYEQYF
DNA: TGCGCCAGCAGAGGTCCTCTAGCGGGCGTCTACGAGCAGTACTTC
J: TRBJ2-7
V: TRBV10-1
D: TRBD2
length: 15
size: .

CDR3: CASSPDAANTGELFF
DNA: TGTGCCAGCAGCCCCGATGCCGCGAACACCGGGGAGCTGTTTTTT
J: TRBJ2-2
V: TRBV7-9
D: .
length: 15
size: .

CDR3: CASSLDAGGDEQYF
DNA: TGTGCCAGCAGCTTGGATGCGGGCGGCGACGAGCAGTACTTC
J: TRBJ2-7
V: TRBV5-4
D: .
length: 14
size: once

CDR3: CASSHPGGETQETQYF
DNA: TGTGCCAGCAGCCACCCAGGGGGGGAGACCCAAGAGACCCAGTACTTC
J: TRBJ2-5
V: TRBV14
D: .
length: 16
size: once

CDR3: CASSGERAGIYGYTF
DNA: TGTGCCAGCAGTGGGGAGCGGGCAGGGATCTATGGCTACACCTTC
J: TRBJ1-2
V: TRBV2
D: .
length: 15
size: few

CDR3: CASSLGGSGLSYEQYF
DNA: TGTGCCAGCAGCTTAGGTGGTAGCGGGCTCTCCTACGAGCAGTACTTC
J: TRBJ2-7
V: TRBV7-8
D: TRBD2
length: 16
size: few

CDR3: CASRGDRSTGELFF
DNA: TGTGCCAGCAGGGGGGACAGAAGCACCGGGGAGCTGTTTTTT
J: TRBJ2-2
V: TRBV27
D: TRBD1
length: 14
size: medium-sized

CDR3: CASSDKGVAAEKLFF
DNA: TGTGCCAGCAGCGATAAGGGAGTAGCGGCTGAAAAACTGTTTTTT
J: TRBJ1-4
V: TRBV21-1
D: .
length: 15
size: .

CDR3: CASSDTGLGNQPQHF
DNA: TGTGCCAGCAGCGATACAGGGTTGGGCAATCAGCCCCAGCATTTT
J: TRBJ1-5
V: TRBV2
D: .
length: 15
size: .

CDR3: CASSQPAVNEKLFF
DNA: TGTGCCAGCAGCCAACCGGCAGTCAATGAAAAACTGTTTTTT
J: TRBJ1-4
V: TRBV4-2
D: .
length: 14
size: few

CDR3: CASSAGMLGNEQFF
DNA: TGTGCCAGCAGCGCTGGGATGCTGGGCAATGAGCAGTTCTTC
J: TRBJ2-1
V: TRBV9
D: .
length: 14
size: .

CDR3: CASSLGGDRATYF
DNA: TGTGCCAGCAGCTTAGGGGGGGACAGGGCGACGTACTTC
J: TRBJ2-7
V: TRBV7-8
D: TRBD1
length: 13
size: .

CDR3: CASSPGGTPVNTEAFF
DNA: TGTGCCAGCTCACCAGGGGGTACCCCCGTGAACACTGAAGCTTTCTTT
J: TRBJ1-1
V: TRBV18
D: .
length: 16
size: .

CDR3: CASRRGTGVTGELFF
DNA: TGTGCCAGCAGACGTGGGACAGGGGTAACCGGGGAGCTGTTTTTT
J: TRBJ2-2
V: TRBV28
D: TRBD1
length: 15
size: .

CDR3: CASSPDLGEQFF
DNA: TGTGCCAGCAGTCCGGACTTGGGGGAGCAGTTCTTC
J: TRBJ2-1
V: TRBV2
D: .
length: 12
size: .

CDR3: CASSVVVNTEAFF
DNA: TGTGCCAGCAGTGTCGTGGTAAACACTGAAGCTTTCTTT
J: TRBJ1-1
V: TRBV6-1
D: .
length: 13
size: .

CDR3: CASRGTGGSEQYF
DNA: TGTGCCAGCAGAGGAACAGGGGGGTCCGAGCAGTACTTC
J: TRBJ2-7
V: TRBV2
D: TRBD1
length: 13
size: few

CDR3: CASRRLEQYF
DNA: TGTGCCAGCAGGCGGCTCGAGCAGTACTTC
J: TRBJ2-7
V: TRBV2
D: .
length: 10
size: .

CDR3: CASSDQEGSYNEQFF
DNA: TGTGCCAGCAGTGACCAAGAAGGTTCCTACAATGAGCAGTTCTTC
J: TRBJ2-1
V: TRBV2
D: .
length: 15
size: .

CDR3: CASSLGQGAGQPQHF
DNA: TGTGCCAGCAGCTTAGGGCAGGGAGCAGGACAGCCCCAGCATTTT
J: TRBJ1-5
V: TRBV7-9
D: .
length: 15
size: .

CDR3: CASSFFRSSGSSSYEQYF
DNA: TGTGCCAGCAGTTTTTTCCGTTCTAGCGGGAGTAGTTCCTACGAGCAGTACTTC
J: TRBJ2-7
V: TRBV27
D: TRBD2
length: 18
size: .

CDR3: CASSLGDRDFHEQYF
DNA: TGCGCCAGCAGCTTGGGGGACAGGGACTTTCACGAGCAGTACTTC
J: TRBJ2-7
V: TRBV5-1
D: TRBD1
length: 15
size: few

CDR3: CASILVTGFGEKLFF
DNA: TGTGCCAGCATCTTAGTGACGGGCTTTGGGGAAAAACTGTTTTTT
J: TRBJ1-4
V: TRBV28
D: .
length: 15
size: .

CDR3: CASSQTGSRGYTF
DNA: TGTGCCAGCTCTCAGACAGGGTCTAGAGGCTACACCTTC
J: TRBJ1-2
V: TRBV18
D: TRBD1
length: 13
size: .

CDR3: CASSELGQGIAGVNIQYF
DNA: TGTGCCAGCAGTGAACTGGGACAGGGTATAGCGGGAGTCAACATTCAGTACTTC
J: TRBJ2-4
V: TRBV2
D: .
length: 18
size: .

CDR3: CASSNRADRSPLHF
DNA: TGTGCCAGCAGCAACAGGGCTGATCGTTCACCCCTCCACTTT
J: TRBJ1-6
V: TRBV27
D: .
length: 14
size: .

CDR3: CASSRLAGRTDTQYF
DNA: TGCGCCAGCAGTCGCCTAGCGGGAAGAACAGATACGCAGTATTTT
J: TRBJ2-3
V: TRBV10-1
D: TRBD2
length: 15
size: .

CDR3: CASSQDGGRASGNTIYF
DNA: TGTGCCAGCAGCCAAGATGGCGGAAGGGCGTCTGGAAACACCATATATTTT
J: TRBJ1-3
V: TRBV4-2
D: .
length: 17
size: .